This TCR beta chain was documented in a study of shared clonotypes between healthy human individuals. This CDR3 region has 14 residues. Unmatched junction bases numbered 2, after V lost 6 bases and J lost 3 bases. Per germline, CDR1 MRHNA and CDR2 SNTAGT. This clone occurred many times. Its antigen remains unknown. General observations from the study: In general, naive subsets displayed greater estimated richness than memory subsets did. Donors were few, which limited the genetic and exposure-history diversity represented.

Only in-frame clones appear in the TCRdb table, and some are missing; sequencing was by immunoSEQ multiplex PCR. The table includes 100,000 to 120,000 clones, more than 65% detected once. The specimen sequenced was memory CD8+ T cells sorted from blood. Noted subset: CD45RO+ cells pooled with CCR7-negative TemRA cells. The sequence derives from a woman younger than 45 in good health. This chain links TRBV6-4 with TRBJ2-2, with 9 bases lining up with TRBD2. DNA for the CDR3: TGTGCCAGCAGCCGGACTAGCGACACCGGGGAGCTGTTTTTT. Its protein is CASSRTSDTGELFF.